These T cell receptor beta chains were read from a single sample in a study of blood T cell repertoires in COVID-19. Method: immunoSEQ multiplex PCR; TCRdb's copy keeps in-frame clones and lacks some. Of roughly 40,000 clones listed, 70% to 90% are singletons. The material sequenced was peripheral blood. These receptors were collected from a human donor in a cohort sampled during active COVID-19. The CDR3 runs from the conserved cysteine through the conserved F or W. The order of the fields is clone size, V gene, D gene, J gene, CDR3 protein, CDR3 DNA. The D gene is left open where the match is weak. Size tells how often a clone was seen (once, few, many) or the class of an expanded clone, and some rows leave it out.

clone_size: .; v_call: TRBV21-1; d_call: .; j_call: TRBJ2-7; cdr3_aa: CASSHRTGNSSYEQYF; cdr3_nt: TGTGCCAGCAGCCACCGGACAGGGAATTCCTCCTACGAGCAGTACTTC
clone_size: .; v_call: TRBV9; d_call: TRBD2; j_call: TRBJ2-7; cdr3_aa: CASSVDGGAITREQYF; cdr3_nt: TGTGCCAGCAGCGTAGACGGGGGGGCCATTACGAGGGAGCAGTACTTC
clone_size: .; v_call: TRBV6-2/TRBV6-3; d_call: .; j_call: TRBJ1-5; cdr3_aa: CASSYSSRAGYQPQHF; cdr3_nt: TGTGCCAGCAGTTACTCGAGTAGGGCAGGGTATCAGCCCCAGCATTTT
clone_size: .; v_call: TRBV4-2; d_call: .; j_call: TRBJ2-3; cdr3_aa: CASSTRPQGGPTDTQYF; cdr3_nt: TGTGCCAGCAGCACCCGACCGCAGGGGGGCCCCACAGATACGCAGTATTTT
clone_size: once; v_call: TRBV4-2; d_call: .; j_call: TRBJ1-6; cdr3_aa: CASSQGGSINSPLHF; cdr3_nt: TGTGCCAGCAGCCAGGGGGGATCGATTAATTCACCCCTCCACTTT
clone_size: .; v_call: TRBV7-9; d_call: .; j_call: TRBJ2-1; cdr3_aa: CASSAWDTSYNEQFF; cdr3_nt: TGTGCCAGCAGCGCTTGGGACACCTCCTACAATGAGCAGTTCTTC
clone_size: .; v_call: TRBV9; d_call: .; j_call: TRBJ2-7; cdr3_aa: CASSVAPGEEQYF; cdr3_nt: TGTGCCAGCAGCGTAGCTCCGGGGGAGGAGCAGTACTTC
clone_size: .; v_call: TRBV7-9; d_call: .; j_call: TRBJ2-3; cdr3_aa: CASSLGARWGLF; cdr3_nt: TGTGCCAGCAGCTTAGGGGCCAGGTGGGGCCTTTTT
clone_size: .; v_call: TRBV4-3; d_call: .; j_call: TRBJ2-2; cdr3_aa: CASSQDDGRETGELFF; cdr3_nt: TGCGCCAGCAGCCAAGATGATGGACGGGAGACCGGGGAGCTGTTTTTT
clone_size: .; v_call: TRBV6-1; d_call: TRBD1; j_call: TRBJ1-2; cdr3_aa: CASREGGSNYGYTF; cdr3_nt: TGTGCCAGCAGGGAAGGGGGCTCTAACTATGGCTACACCTTC
clone_size: .; v_call: TRBV5-1; d_call: .; j_call: TRBJ2-7; cdr3_aa: CASSLQRELTYEQYF; cdr3_nt: TGCGCCAGCAGCTTACAACGGGAGCTAACCTACGAGCAGTACTTC
clone_size: .; v_call: TRBV7-6; d_call: .; j_call: TRBJ1-3; cdr3_aa: CASSLRQAPSGNTIYF; cdr3_nt: TGTGCCAGCAGCTTAAGGCAGGCCCCCTCTGGAAACACCATATATTTT
clone_size: .; v_call: TRBV7-9; d_call: TRBD1; j_call: TRBJ1-5; cdr3_aa: CASSPYPGQGANQPQHF; cdr3_nt: TGTGCCAGCAGCCCTTACCCCGGACAGGGGGCCAATCAGCCCCAGCATTTT
clone_size: .; v_call: TRBV10-1; d_call: TRBD1; j_call: TRBJ1-6; cdr3_aa: CASSNGGDRGYSPLHF; cdr3_nt: TGCGCCAGCAGTAACGGGGGGGACAGGGGTTATTCACCCCTCCACTTT
clone_size: .; v_call: TRBV29-1; d_call: .; j_call: TRBJ1-6; cdr3_aa: CSVGEANSPLHF; cdr3_nt: TGCAGCGTTGGAGAGGCTAATTCACCCCTCCACTTT
clone_size: .; v_call: TRBV3-1/TRBV3-2; d_call: TRBD2; j_call: TRBJ2-5; cdr3_aa: CASRRTSGGAVETQYF; cdr3_nt: TGTGCCAGCAGGCGGACTAGCGGGGGGGCCGTAGAGACCCAGTACTTC
clone_size: medium-sized; v_call: TRBV4-2; d_call: TRBD2; j_call: TRBJ2-7; cdr3_aa: CASSQDGGGSSFREQYF; cdr3_nt: TGTGCCAGCAGCCAAGATGGGGGGGGTTCTAGCTTCCGCGAGCAGTACTTC
clone_size: .; v_call: TRBV23-1; d_call: TRBD1; j_call: TRBJ1-1; cdr3_aa: CASSLRDRGLGAFF; cdr3_nt: TGCGCCAGCAGTCTACGGGACAGGGGGTTGGGGGCTTTCTTT
clone_size: .; v_call: TRBV10-2; d_call: TRBD2; j_call: TRBJ2-3; cdr3_aa: CASSHNRLAGGTDTQYF; cdr3_nt: TGCGCCAGCAGCCATAACAGACTAGCGGGGGGCACAGATACGCAGTATTTT
clone_size: few; v_call: TRBV4-1; d_call: .; j_call: TRBJ2-7; cdr3_aa: CASSQEGGRYEQYF; cdr3_nt: TGCGCCAGCAGCCAAGAAGGCGGGCGGTACGAGCAGTACTTC
clone_size: .; v_call: TRBV28; d_call: .; j_call: TRBJ1-4; cdr3_aa: CASSFPATNEKLFF; cdr3_nt: TGTGCCAGCAGTTTTCCCGCAACTAATGAAAAACTGTTTTTT
clone_size: .; v_call: TRBV18; d_call: TRBD1; j_call: TRBJ2-1; cdr3_aa: CASSPPGQVGSYNEQFF; cdr3_nt: TGTGCCAGCTCACCACCGGGACAGGTAGGCTCCTACAATGAGCAGTTCTTC
clone_size: .; v_call: TRBV6-1; d_call: .; j_call: TRBJ1-2; cdr3_aa: CASSDPRALYGYTF; cdr3_nt: TGTGCCAGCAGTGACCCGCGGGCCCTCTATGGCTACACCTTC
clone_size: once; v_call: TRBV27; d_call: .; j_call: TRBJ1-2; cdr3_aa: CASSLSPVNYGYTF; cdr3_nt: TGTGCCAGCAGTTTATCGCCAGTAAACTATGGCTACACCTTC
clone_size: medium-sized; v_call: TRBV5-1; d_call: .; j_call: TRBJ1-3; cdr3_aa: CASSLGPGNGNTIYF; cdr3_nt: TGCGCCAGCAGCTTGGGACCAGGGAACGGAAACACCATATATTTT
clone_size: .; v_call: TRBV24-1; d_call: .; j_call: TRBJ2-3; cdr3_aa: CATSTVKGGTDTQYF; cdr3_nt: TGTGCCACCAGTACCGTGAAGGGAGGCACAGATACGCAGTATTTT
clone_size: .; v_call: TRBV7-2; d_call: TRBD1; j_call: TRBJ1-2; cdr3_aa: CASTSDRAVSGYTF; cdr3_nt: TGTGCCAGCACCTCGGACAGGGCTGTGAGCGGCTACACCTTC
clone_size: .; v_call: TRBV7-2; d_call: .; j_call: TRBJ1-5; cdr3_aa: CASSLSGSRNQPQHF; cdr3_nt: TGTGCCAGCAGCTTATCCGGGTCTCGCAATCAGCCCCAGCATTTT
clone_size: .; v_call: TRBV19; d_call: TRBD1; j_call: TRBJ1-2; cdr3_aa: CASRGTGEDYGYTF; cdr3_nt: TGTGCCAGTCGAGGGACAGGGGAAGACTATGGCTACACCTTC
clone_size: .; v_call: TRBV3-1/TRBV3-2; d_call: TRBD2; j_call: TRBJ2-2; cdr3_aa: CASSQPLAGGPSGGELFF; cdr3_nt: TGTGCCAGCAGCCAACCACTAGCGGGGGGCCCAAGCGGCGGGGAGCTGTTTTTT
clone_size: .; v_call: TRBV6-5; d_call: .; j_call: TRBJ2-3; cdr3_aa: CASSYALGKDTQYF; cdr3_nt: TGTGCCAGCAGTTACGCCTTGGGCAAGGATACGCAGTATTTT
clone_size: .; v_call: TRBV5-1; d_call: TRBD1; j_call: TRBJ1-1; cdr3_aa: CASSLGQGGGIGAFF; cdr3_nt: TGCGCCAGCAGCTTAGGACAGGGTGGTGGTATCGGAGCTTTCTTT
clone_size: .; v_call: TRBV7-9; d_call: .; j_call: TRBJ2-6; cdr3_aa: CASSLLSVSGANVLTF; cdr3_nt: TGTGCCAGCAGTCTCCTCAGTGTCTCTGGGGCCAACGTCCTGACTTTC
clone_size: few; v_call: TRBV7-9; d_call: TRBD1; j_call: TRBJ2-3; cdr3_aa: CASSGQGSTDTQYF; cdr3_nt: TGTGCCAGCAGCGGACAGGGGAGCACAGATACGCAGTATTTT
clone_size: .; v_call: TRBV6-5; d_call: TRBD1; j_call: TRBJ2-1; cdr3_aa: CASSRQGARYNEQFF; cdr3_nt: TGTGCCAGCAGTCGACAGGGGGCGAGATACAATGAGCAGTTCTTC
clone_size: .; v_call: TRBV3-1/TRBV3-2; d_call: TRBD2; j_call: TRBJ2-1; cdr3_aa: CASSSSGTSEFF; cdr3_nt: TGTGCCAGCAGCTCTTCCGGGACTAGTGAGTTCTTC
clone_size: few; v_call: TRBV24-1; d_call: .; j_call: TRBJ1-2; cdr3_aa: CATSGNRVGYTF; cdr3_nt: TGTGCCACCAGTGGCAACAGGGTTGGCTACACCTTC
clone_size: .; v_call: TRBV6-2/TRBV6-3; d_call: TRBD1; j_call: TRBJ2-1; cdr3_aa: CASSYTDRDHNEQFF; cdr3_nt: TGTGCCAGCAGTTACACGGACAGGGACCACAATGAGCAGTTCTTC
clone_size: .; v_call: TRBV7-9; d_call: .; j_call: TRBJ1-3; cdr3_aa: CASSPPDRSGNTIYF; cdr3_nt: TGTGCCAGCAGCCCCCCCGACAGGTCTGGAAACACCATATATTTT
clone_size: .; v_call: TRBV5-6; d_call: TRBD1; j_call: TRBJ1-5; cdr3_aa: CASSLGRTGYSNQPQHF; cdr3_nt: TGTGCCAGCAGCTTGGGGAGGACAGGGTATAGCAATCAGCCCCAGCATTTT
clone_size: .; v_call: TRBV30; d_call: .; j_call: TRBJ2-7; cdr3_aa: CAWSVGGGYGYEQYF; cdr3_nt: TGTGCCTGGAGTGTAGGAGGGGGCTATGGTTACGAGCAGTACTTC
clone_size: .; v_call: TRBV19; d_call: .; j_call: TRBJ1-3; cdr3_aa: CASRSQGSGNTIYF; cdr3_nt: TGTGCCAGTAGGAGCCAGGGGTCTGGAAACACCATATATTTT
clone_size: .; v_call: TRBV12-5; d_call: .; j_call: TRBJ1-2; cdr3_aa: CASAPAGGGYTF; cdr3_nt: TGTGCTAGTGCCCCGGCGGGCGGAGGCTACACCTTC
clone_size: .; v_call: TRBV5-1; d_call: TRBD1; j_call: TRBJ2-6; cdr3_aa: CASNLRDRAGGANVLTF; cdr3_nt: TGCGCCAGCAACCTCCGGGACAGGGCGGGAGGGGCCAACGTCCTGACTTTC
clone_size: .; v_call: TRBV6-6; d_call: TRBD2; j_call: TRBJ2-7; cdr3_aa: CASRYTGGTLPYEQYF; cdr3_nt: TGTGCCAGCAGATACACGGGGGGGACCTTACCCTACGAGCAGTACTTC
clone_size: .; v_call: TRBV27; d_call: TRBD2; j_call: TRBJ2-7; cdr3_aa: CASSWRLAGGYEQYF; cdr3_nt: TGTGCCAGCAGTTGGAGACTAGCGGGGGGATACGAGCAGTACTTC
clone_size: .; v_call: TRBV6-5; d_call: .; j_call: TRBJ2-7; cdr3_aa: CASSPGLTSSYEQYF; cdr3_nt: TGTGCCAGCAGCCCAGGACTAACGAGCTCCTACGAGCAGTACTTC
clone_size: .; v_call: TRBV30; d_call: TRBD2; j_call: TRBJ2-2; cdr3_aa: CAWKYGTTDTGELFF; cdr3_nt: TGTGCCTGGAAATACGGGACTACCGACACCGGGGAGCTGTTTTTT
clone_size: .; v_call: TRBV6-5; d_call: .; j_call: TRBJ1-4; cdr3_aa: CASGPTATNEKLFF; cdr3_nt: TGTGCCAGCGGGCCGACAGCTACTAATGAAAAACTGTTTTTT
clone_size: .; v_call: TRBV28; d_call: .; j_call: TRBJ1-1; cdr3_aa: CASRGADRYTEAFF; cdr3_nt: TGTGCCAGCAGGGGCGCAGACCGTTACACTGAAGCTTTCTTT
clone_size: .; v_call: TRBV3-1/TRBV3-2; d_call: .; j_call: TRBJ1-3; cdr3_aa: CASSQSGTIYF; cdr3_nt: TGTGCCAGCAGCCAATCCGGCACCATATATTTT
clone_size: .; v_call: TRBV19; d_call: TRBD1; j_call: TRBJ2-2; cdr3_aa: CASIRGGTGINTGELFF; cdr3_nt: TGTGCCAGTATTCGCGGAGGGACAGGGATCAACACCGGGGAGCTGTTTTTT
clone_size: .; v_call: TRBV3-1/TRBV3-2; d_call: .; j_call: TRBJ2-1; cdr3_aa: CASSPGPRGYNEQFF; cdr3_nt: TGTGCCAGCAGCCCCGGACCCCGAGGGTACAATGAGCAGTTCTTC